This T cell receptor beta chain was sequenced during a study of beta chain features in type 1 diabetes. At the level of the study: Patients looked much like healthy donors when it came to age, gender and cell yields.

V dropped 6 bases and J dropped 0; count of bases not matched to a gene: 6. Germline CDR1 is SNHLY and CDR2 is FYNNEI. The CDR3 is 17 amino acids. On this clone: Its target is unknown.

Every bit of the isolated RNA underwent reverse transcription, so sequencing read expressed TCRB transcripts. The protocol was immunoSEQ multiplex PCR, while the TCRdb copy is restricted to in-frame clones and leaves out a portion. Of about 340,000 clones listed, roughly 9% were seen once; the top ten hold more than 0.8%. Study findings and constraints: Shortening of TCRB CDR3s, moderate but significant, appeared in all four CD4+ subsets of Type 1 diabetes patients.

The rearrangement links TRBV2 to TRBJ2-6, with TRBD1 identical over 9 bases. Input material: central memory CD4+ T cells from blood. The source of this sequence is a man younger than 40 with type 1 diabetes. CDR3 sequence reads: CASRAGQGNSGANVLTF. CDR3 bases: TGTGCCAGCAGAGCGGGACAGGGAAACTCTGGGGCCAACGTCCTGACTTTC.